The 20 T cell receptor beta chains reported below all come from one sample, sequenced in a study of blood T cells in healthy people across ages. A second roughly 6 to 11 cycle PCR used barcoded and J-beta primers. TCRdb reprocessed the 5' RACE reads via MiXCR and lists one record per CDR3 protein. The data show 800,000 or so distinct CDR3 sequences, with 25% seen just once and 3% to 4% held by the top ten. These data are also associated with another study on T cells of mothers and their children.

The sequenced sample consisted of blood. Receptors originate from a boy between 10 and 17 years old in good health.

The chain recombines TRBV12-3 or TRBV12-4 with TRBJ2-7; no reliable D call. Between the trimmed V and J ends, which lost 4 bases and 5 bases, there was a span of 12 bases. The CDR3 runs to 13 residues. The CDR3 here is CASSYGLGNEQYF. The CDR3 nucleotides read TGTGCCAGCAGTTATGGGTTGGGGAACGAGCAGTACTTC.

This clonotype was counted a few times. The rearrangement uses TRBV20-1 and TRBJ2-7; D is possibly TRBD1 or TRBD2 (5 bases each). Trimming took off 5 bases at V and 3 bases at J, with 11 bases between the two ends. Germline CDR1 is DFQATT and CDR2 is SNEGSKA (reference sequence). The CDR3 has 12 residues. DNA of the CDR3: TGCAGTGCTCCCCGGGACGGCTACGAGCAGTACTTC. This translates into CSAPRDGYEQYF.

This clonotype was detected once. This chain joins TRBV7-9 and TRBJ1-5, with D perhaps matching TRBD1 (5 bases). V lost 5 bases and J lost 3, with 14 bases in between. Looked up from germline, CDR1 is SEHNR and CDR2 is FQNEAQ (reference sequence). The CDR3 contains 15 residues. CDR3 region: CASSPVDKLNQPQHF. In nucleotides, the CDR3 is TGTGCCAGCAGCCCGGTGGACAAACTCAATCAGCCCCAGCATTTT.

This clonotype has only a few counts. In DNA, the CDR3 is TGTGCCAGCTCACCGGACAGGTCGACCCTTAGCAATCAGCCCCAGTATTTT. It yields the protein CASSPDRSTLSNQPQYF. The chain employs TRBV18 and TRBJ1-5; TRBD1 agrees at 7 bases. The last part of the DNA fits TRBJ2-3 better; the J call may be wrong. The CDR3 contains 17 residues. CDR1 KGHSH and CDR2 LQKENI come from the germline V gene.

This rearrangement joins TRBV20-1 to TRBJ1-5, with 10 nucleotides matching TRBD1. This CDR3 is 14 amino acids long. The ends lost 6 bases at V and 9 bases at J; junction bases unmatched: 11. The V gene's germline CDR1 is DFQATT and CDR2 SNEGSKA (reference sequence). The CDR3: CSAIPGQGKMPQHF. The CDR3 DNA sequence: TGCAGTGCAATTCCGGGACAGGGGAAGATGCCCCAGCATTTT.

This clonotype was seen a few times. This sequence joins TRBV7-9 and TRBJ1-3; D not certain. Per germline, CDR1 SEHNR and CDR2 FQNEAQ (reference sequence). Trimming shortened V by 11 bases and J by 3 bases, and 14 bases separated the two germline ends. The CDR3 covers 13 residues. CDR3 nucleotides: TGTGCCTGCCCCCGAGATGTTGGAAACACCATATATTTT. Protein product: CACPRDVGNTIYF. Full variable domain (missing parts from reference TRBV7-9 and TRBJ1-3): DTGVSQNPRHKITKRGQNVTFRCDPISEHNRLYWYRQTLGQGPEFLTYFQNEAQLEKSRLLSDRFSAERPKGSFSTLEIQRTEQGDSAMYLCACPRDVGNTIYFGEGSWLTVV.

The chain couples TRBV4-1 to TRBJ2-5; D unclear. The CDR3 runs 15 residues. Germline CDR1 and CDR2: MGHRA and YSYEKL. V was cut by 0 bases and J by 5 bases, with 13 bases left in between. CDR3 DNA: TGCGCCAGCAGCCAAGAAAGTCAGCCTGGGGAGACCCAGTACTTC. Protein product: CASSQESQPGETQYF.

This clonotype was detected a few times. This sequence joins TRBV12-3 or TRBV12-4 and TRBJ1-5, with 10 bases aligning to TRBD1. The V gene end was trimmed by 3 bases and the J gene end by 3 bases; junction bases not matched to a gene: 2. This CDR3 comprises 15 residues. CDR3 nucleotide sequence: TGTGCCAGCAGTTTGGACAGGGGGTTCAATCAGCCCCAGCATTTT. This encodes CASSLDRGFNQPQHF.

CDR3 bases: TGTGCCATCAGTGAGTCGAAGTCTAGCGGGAGTAGCTTCACCGGGGAGCTGTTTTTT. It is translated as CAISESKSSGSSFTGELFF. The genes are TRBV10-3 and TRBJ2-2, with TRBD2 matching 10 bases. Germline lookup yields CDR1 ENHRY and CDR2 SYGVKD. The V and J ends lost 0 bases and 4 bases, in that order; junction bases with no gene match: 11. The CDR3 is 19 amino acids.

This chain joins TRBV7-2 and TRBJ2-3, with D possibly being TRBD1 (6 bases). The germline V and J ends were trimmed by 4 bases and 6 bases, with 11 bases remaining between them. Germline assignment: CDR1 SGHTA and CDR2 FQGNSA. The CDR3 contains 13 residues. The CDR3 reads CASSYTQGDTQYF. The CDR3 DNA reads TGTGCCAGCAGCTATACGCAGGGGGATACGCAGTATTTT.

The CDR3 here is CASSLAGLPSEKETQYF. The CDR3 DNA follows: TGTGCCAGCAGCTTAGCAGGGCTTCCTAGCGAAAAAGAGACCCAGTACTTC. This sequence joins TRBV7-8 and TRBJ2-5, with D tentatively TRBD2 (6 bases). Germline CDR1 SGHVS, CDR2 FQNEAQ. Trimming cost V 0 bases and J 3 bases, with 17 bases left between them. The CDR3 is 17 amino acids.

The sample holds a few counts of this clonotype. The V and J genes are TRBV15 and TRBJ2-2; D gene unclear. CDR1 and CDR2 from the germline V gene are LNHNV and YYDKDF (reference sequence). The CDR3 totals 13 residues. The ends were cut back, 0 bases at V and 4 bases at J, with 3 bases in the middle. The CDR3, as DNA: TGTGCCACCAGCAGAGAGGTCACCGGGGAGCTGTTTTTT. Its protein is CATSREVTGELFF.

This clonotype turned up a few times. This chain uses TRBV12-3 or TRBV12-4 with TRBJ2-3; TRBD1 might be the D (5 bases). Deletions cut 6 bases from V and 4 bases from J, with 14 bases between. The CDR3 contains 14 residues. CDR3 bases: TGTGCCAGCAGGTACCGACAGACTTCAGATACGCAGTATTTT. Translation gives CASRYRQTSDTQYF.

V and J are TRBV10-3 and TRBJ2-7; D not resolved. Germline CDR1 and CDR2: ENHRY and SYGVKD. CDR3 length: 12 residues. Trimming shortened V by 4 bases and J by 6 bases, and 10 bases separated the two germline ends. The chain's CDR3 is CAISGSGSEQYF. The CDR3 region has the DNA TGTGCCATCAGTGGCTCGGGTTCCGAGCAGTACTTC.

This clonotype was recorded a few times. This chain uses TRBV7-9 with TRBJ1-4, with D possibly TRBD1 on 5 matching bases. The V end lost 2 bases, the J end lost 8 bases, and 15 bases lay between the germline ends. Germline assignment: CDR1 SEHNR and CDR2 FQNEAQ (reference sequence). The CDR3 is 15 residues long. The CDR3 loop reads CASSLNTLRQEKLFF. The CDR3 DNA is TGTGCCAGCAGCTTAAACACCCTAAGACAGGAAAAACTGTTTTTT.

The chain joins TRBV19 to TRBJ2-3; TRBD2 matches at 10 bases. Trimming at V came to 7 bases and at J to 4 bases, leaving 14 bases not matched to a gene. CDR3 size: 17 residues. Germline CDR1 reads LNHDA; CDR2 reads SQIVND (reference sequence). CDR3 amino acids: CASTPEGLAGEADTQYF. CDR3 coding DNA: TGTGCCAGTACCCCAGAGGGGCTAGCGGGAGAAGCAGATACGCAGTATTTT.

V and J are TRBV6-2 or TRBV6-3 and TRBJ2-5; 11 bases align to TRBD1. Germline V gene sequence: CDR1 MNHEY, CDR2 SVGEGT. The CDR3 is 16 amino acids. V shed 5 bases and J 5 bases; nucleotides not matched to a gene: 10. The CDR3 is CASSDAGQGALETQYF. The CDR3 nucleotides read TGTGCCAGCAGTGACGCCGGACAGGGGGCTTTGGAGACCCAGTACTTC.

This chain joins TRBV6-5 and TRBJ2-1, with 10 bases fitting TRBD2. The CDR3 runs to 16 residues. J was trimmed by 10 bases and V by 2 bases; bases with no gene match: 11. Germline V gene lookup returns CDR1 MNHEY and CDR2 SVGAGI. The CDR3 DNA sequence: TGTGCCAGCAGTTACGGGAGCGGGAGGGCCCTTATAGAGCAGTTCTTC. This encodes CASSYGSGRALIEQFF.

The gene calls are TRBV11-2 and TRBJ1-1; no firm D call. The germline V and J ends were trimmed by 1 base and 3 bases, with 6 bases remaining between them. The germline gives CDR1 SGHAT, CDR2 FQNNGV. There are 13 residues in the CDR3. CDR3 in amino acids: CASSLGSHTEAFF. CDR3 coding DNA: TGTGCCAGCAGCTTAGGATCGCACACTGAAGCTTTCTTT. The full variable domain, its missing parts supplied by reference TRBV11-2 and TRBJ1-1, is EAGVAQSPRYKIIEKRQSVAFWCNPISGHATLYWYQQILGQGPKLLIQFQNNGVVDDSQLPKDRFSAERLKGVDSTLKIQPAKLEDSAVYLCASSLGSHTEAFFGQGTRLTVV.

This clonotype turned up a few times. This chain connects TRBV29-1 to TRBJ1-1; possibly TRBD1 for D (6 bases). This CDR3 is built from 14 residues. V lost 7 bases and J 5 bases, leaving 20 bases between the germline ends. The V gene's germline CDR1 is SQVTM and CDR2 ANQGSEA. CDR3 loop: CSASESGERTEAFF. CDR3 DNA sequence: TGCAGCGCCTCGGAATCAGGGGAGAGGACTGAAGCTTTCTTT.